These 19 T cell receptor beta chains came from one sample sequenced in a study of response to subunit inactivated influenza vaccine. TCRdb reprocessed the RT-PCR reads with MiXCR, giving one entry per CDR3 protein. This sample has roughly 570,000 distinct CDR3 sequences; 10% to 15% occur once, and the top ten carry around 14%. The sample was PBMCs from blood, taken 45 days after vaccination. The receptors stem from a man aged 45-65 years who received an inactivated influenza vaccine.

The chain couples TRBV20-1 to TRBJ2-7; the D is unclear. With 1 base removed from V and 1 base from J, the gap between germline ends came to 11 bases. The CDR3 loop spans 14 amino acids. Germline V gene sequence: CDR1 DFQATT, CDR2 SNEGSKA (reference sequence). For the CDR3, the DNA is TGCAGTGCTAGAGCCCCTCTGTTATCCTACGAGCAGTACTTC. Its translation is CSARAPLLSYEQYF.

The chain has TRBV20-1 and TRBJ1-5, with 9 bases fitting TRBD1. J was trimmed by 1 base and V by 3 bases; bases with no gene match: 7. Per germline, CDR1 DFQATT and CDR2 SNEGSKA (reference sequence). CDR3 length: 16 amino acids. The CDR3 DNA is TGCAGTGCTAGCAACAGGGGGCCAGGAAGCAATCAGCCCCAGCATTTT. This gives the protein CSASNRGPGSNQPQHF.

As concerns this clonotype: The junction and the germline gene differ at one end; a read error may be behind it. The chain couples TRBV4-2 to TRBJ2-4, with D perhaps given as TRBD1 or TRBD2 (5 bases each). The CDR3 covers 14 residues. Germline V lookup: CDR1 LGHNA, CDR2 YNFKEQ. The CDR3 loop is CVSSQEGLGTIQYF. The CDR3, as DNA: TGTGTCAGCAGCCAAGAGGGCCTCGGGACCATTCAGTACTTC.

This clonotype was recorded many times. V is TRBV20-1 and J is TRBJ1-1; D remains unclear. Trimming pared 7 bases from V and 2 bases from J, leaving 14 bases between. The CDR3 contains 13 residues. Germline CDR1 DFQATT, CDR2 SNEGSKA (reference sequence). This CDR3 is CSGTGGPNTEAFF. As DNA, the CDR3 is TGCAGTGGAACGGGAGGGCCTAACACTGAAGCTTTCTTT.

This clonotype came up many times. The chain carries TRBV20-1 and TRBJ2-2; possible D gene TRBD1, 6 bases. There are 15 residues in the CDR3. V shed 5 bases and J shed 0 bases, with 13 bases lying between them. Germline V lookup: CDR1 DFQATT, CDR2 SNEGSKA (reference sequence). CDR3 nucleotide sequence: TGCAGTGCTTCCCCGGGACATGCGAACACCGGGGAGCTGTTTTTT. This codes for CSASPGHANTGELFF.

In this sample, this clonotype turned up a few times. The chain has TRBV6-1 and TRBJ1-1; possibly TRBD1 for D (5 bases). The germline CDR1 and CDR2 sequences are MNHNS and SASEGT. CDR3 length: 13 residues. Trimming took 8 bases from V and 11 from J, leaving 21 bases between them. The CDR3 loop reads CASLIREKHWAFF. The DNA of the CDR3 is TGTGCCAGCTTGATCAGGGAAAAACACTGGGCTTTCTTT.

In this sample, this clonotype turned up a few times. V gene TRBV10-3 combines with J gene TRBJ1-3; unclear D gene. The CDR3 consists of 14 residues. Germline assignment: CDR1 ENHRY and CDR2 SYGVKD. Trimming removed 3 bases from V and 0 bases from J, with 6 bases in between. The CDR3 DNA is TGTGCCATCAGTGAAAGGGACTCTGGAAACACCATATATTTT. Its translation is CAISERDSGNTIYF.

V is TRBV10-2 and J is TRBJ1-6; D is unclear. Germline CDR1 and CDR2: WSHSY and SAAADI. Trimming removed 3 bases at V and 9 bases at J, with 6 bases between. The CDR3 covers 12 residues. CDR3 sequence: CASSDSSSPLHF. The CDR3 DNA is TGCGCCAGCAGTGACTCCAGTTCACCCCTCCACTTT.

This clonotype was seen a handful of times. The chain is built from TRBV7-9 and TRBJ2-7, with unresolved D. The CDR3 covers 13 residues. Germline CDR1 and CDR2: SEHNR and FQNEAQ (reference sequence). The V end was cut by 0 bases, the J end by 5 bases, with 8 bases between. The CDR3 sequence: CASSLARINEQYF. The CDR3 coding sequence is TGTGCCAGCAGCTTAGCACGGATCAACGAGCAGTACTTC.

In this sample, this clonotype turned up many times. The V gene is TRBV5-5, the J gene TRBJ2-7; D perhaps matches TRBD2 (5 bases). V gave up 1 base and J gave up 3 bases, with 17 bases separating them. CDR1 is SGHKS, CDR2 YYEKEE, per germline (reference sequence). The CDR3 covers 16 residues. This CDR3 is CASSLKSRLADYEQYF. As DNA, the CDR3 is TGTGCCAGCAGCTTGAAGAGTCGGCTAGCAGACTACGAGCAGTACTTC.

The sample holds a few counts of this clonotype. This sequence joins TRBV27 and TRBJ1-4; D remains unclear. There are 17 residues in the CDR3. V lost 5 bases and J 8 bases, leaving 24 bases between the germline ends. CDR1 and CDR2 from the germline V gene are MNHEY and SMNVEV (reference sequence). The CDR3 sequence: CASSLILPGSAEEKLFF. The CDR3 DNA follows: TGTGCCAGCAGTCTCATACTCCCAGGTTCTGCGGAAGAAAAACTGTTTTTT.

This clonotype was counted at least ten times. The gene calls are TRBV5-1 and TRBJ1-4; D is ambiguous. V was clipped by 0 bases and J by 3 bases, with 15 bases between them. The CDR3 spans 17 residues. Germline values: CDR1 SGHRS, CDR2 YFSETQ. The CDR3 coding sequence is TGCGCCAGCAGCTTGGAAACATCCGACGGTCCTAATGAAAAACTGTTTTTT. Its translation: CASSLETSDGPNEKLFF.

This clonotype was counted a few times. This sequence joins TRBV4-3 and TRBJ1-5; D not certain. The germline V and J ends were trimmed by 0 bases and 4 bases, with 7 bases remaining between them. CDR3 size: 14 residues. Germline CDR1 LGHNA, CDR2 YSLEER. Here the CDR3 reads CASSQDLRNQPQHF. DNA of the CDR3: TGCGCCAGCAGCCAAGATTTACGGAATCAGCCCCAGCATTTT.

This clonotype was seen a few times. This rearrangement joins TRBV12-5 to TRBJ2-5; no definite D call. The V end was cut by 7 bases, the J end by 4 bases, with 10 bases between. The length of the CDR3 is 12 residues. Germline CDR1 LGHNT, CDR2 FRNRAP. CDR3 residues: CASAIEGETQYF. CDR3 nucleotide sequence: TGTGCTAGTGCCATTGAAGGAGAGACCCAGTACTTC. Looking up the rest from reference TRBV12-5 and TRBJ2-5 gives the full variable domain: DARVTQTPRHKVTEMGQEVTMRCQPILGHNTVFWYRQTMMQGLELLAYFRNRAPLDDSGMPKDRFSAEMPDATLATLKIQPSEPRDSAVYFCASAIEGETQYFGPGTRLLVL.

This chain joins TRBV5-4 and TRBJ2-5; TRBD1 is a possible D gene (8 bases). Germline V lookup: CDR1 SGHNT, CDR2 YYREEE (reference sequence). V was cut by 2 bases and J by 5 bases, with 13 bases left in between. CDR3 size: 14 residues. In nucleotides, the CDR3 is TGTGCCAGCAGCTTCCCACAGGGGGGGGAGACCCAGTACTTC. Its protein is CASSFPQGGETQYF.

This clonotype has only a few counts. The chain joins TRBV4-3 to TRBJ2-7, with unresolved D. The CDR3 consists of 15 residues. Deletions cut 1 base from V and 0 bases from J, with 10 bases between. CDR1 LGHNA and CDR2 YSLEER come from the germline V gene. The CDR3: CASSQGVRSSYEQYF. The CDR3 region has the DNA TGCGCCAGCAGCCAAGGGGTACGGAGCTCCTACGAGCAGTACTTC.

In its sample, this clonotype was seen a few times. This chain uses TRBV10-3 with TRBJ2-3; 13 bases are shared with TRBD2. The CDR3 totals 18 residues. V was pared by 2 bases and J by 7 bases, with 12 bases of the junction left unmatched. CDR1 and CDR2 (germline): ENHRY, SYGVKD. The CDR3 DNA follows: TGTGCCATCAGTGAGCCAAGGGAACTAGCGGGAGGGTCAAATACGCAGTATTTT. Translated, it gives CAISEPRELAGGSNTQYF.

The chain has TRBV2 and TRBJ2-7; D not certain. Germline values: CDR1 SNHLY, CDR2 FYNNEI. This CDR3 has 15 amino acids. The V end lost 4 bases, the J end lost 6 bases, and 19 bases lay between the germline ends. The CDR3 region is CASSGDTPLSLEQYF. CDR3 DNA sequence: TGTGCCAGCAGTGGCGACACCCCCCTGTCTCTCGAGCAGTACTTC.

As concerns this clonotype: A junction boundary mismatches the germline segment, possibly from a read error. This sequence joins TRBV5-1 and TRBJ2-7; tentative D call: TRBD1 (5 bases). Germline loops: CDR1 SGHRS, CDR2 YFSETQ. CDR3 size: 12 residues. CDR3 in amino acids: CASSPDTYGQYF. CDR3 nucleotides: TGCGCCAGCAGCCCGGACACATACGGGCAGTACTTC.